This T cell receptor beta chain was captured by sequencing in a study of cytotoxic CD8 clonotypes in ibrutinib-treated CLL. Study as a whole: Productive templates per sample averaged roughly 270,000; productive rearrangements, roughly 100,000. Study-wide findings and caveats: Rare overall, public clonotypes shrank or held steady under therapy. Researchers report that baseline clonality outpaced age-matched healthy donors and tracked circulating CD8+ T-cell counts. Timing of sampling differed between sustained-remission and progressing patients.

The CDR3 covers 12 residues. CDR1 SGHRS and CDR2 YFSETQ come from the germline V gene. Remarks on this clone: What it recognizes is unknown. Relative to the germline gene, one junction end is altered; a read error may explain this.

Assay: immunoSEQ multiplex PCR; the TCRdb copy retains only in-frame clones and omits some. The repertoire consists of more than 200,000 clones, with just over 70% occurring once and the leading ten covering more than 4.5%. The input for sequencing was PBMCs, taken after 12 months of ibrutinib treatment. This chain connects TRBV5-1 to TRBJ2-3; no definite D call. The source is a human donor with chronic lymphocytic leukemia. The CDR3 here is CASSLKPQMVSF. The DNA for the CDR3 is TGCGCCAGCAGCTTGAAACCCCAGATGGTGTCTTTT.